Listed below are T cell receptor beta chains from one sample, sequenced in a study of blood T cell repertoires in COVID-19. The table came from immunoSEQ multiplex PCR; TCRdb's copy has only in-frame clones and leaves some out. Here the sample spans under 200,000 clones, roughly 90% being singletons. What was sequenced was peripheral blood. The origin of the receptors is a young man with active or convalescent COVID-19. The CDR3 runs from the conserved cysteine through the conserved F or W. The D gene is left open where the match is weak. A clone size is listed for some rows: how often the clone was seen (once, few, many), or a class if it is expanded.

.	TRBD1	TRBV4-1	TRBJ2-3	CASSQGQGHTDTQYF	TGCGCCAGCAGCCAAGGACAGGGGCACACAGATACGCAGTATTTT
.	TRBD1	TRBV7-9	TRBJ2-7	CASSFLDRDHEQYF	TGTGCCAGCAGCTTCCTGGACAGGGACCACGAGCAGTACTTC
few	.	TRBV5-1	TRBJ1-5	CASSLAGGGQPQHF	TGCGCCAGCAGCTTGGCGGGGGGAGGACAGCCCCAGCATTTT
.	TRBD2	TRBV9	TRBJ2-7	CASSPSASGGYEQYF	TGTGCCAGCAGCCCATCCGCCAGCGGGGGATACGAGCAGTACTTC
few	.	TRBV5-6	TRBJ1-2	CASSPTRDSYYGYTF	TGTGCCAGCAGCCCCACCCGTGACAGTTACTATGGCTACACCTTC
.	.	TRBV10-3	TRBJ1-2	CAISDGLNYGYTF	TGTGCCATCAGTGACGGACTTAACTATGGCTACACCTTC
.	.	TRBV7-9	TRBJ1-1	CASSLGLGGADTEAFF	TGTGCCAGCAGCTTGGGCCTAGGGGGGGCGGACACTGAAGCTTTCTTT
.	TRBD2	TRBV6-2/TRBV6-3	TRBJ2-2	CASSYTTSGRSPNTGELFF	TGTGCCAGCAGTTATACAACTAGCGGGAGGTCGCCGAACACCGGGGAGCTGTTTTTT
.	.	TRBV11-3	TRBJ1-1	CASSTGQENTEAFF	TGTGCCAGCAGCACGGGACAAGAAAACACTGAAGCTTTCTTT
.	.	TRBV10-3	TRBJ2-7	CAISESGDLGQQYF	TGTGCCATCAGTGAGTCCGGAGACCTTGGCCAGCAGTACTTC
.	TRBD1	TRBV19	TRBJ1-4	CASTQTGTENEKLFF	TGTGCCAGTACCCAGACCGGGACAGAAAATGAAAAACTGTTTTTT
once	TRBD2	TRBV11-1	TRBJ2-3	CASSLGRRERTDTQYF	TGTGCCAGCAGCTTAGGGAGGCGGGAGCGCACAGATACGCAGTATTTT
.	.	TRBV7-2	TRBJ2-7	CASSAGDFVSYEQYF	TGTGCCAGCAGCGCCGGCGACTTCGTCTCCTACGAGCAGTACTTC
.	.	TRBV10-3	TRBJ1-1	CAISESGGGDNTEAFF	TGTGCCATCAGTGAGTCGGGGGGAGGGGACAACACTGAAGCTTTCTTT
.	.	TRBV5-1	TRBJ2-3	CASSLAGLAISTDTQYF	TGCGCCAGCAGCTTGGCTGGGCTAGCGATTAGCACAGATACGCAGTATTTT
.	.	TRBV5-1	TRBJ1-2	CASSLDGGRYGYTF	TGCGCCAGCAGCTTGGATGGGGGCCGTTATGGCTACACCTTC
.	.	TRBV9	TRBJ1-6	CASSVGGSRGNSPLHF	TGTGCCAGCAGCGTGGGGGGGAGCAGGGGAAATTCACCCCTCCACTTT
.	.	TRBV6-5	TRBJ1-5	CASRQLYGGNQPQHF	TGTGCCAGCAGACAATTGTACGGAGGCAATCAGCCCCAGCATTTT
few	TRBD1	TRBV18	TRBJ2-2	CASSPGRDRSSGELFF	TGTGCCAGCTCCCCCGGACGGGACAGATCTTCCGGGGAGCTGTTTTTT